These 7 T cell receptor beta chains share one sample of origin, sequenced in a study of beta chain features in type 1 diabetes. The investigators reverse transcribed all of the isolated RNA, so they sequenced expressed TCRB transcripts. TCRdb's table, derived via immunoSEQ multiplex PCR, lists solely in-frame clones and lacks some. The data show a few hundred thousand clones, with approximately 15% seen just once and around 0.035% held by the top ten. The sample was naive CD4+ T cells from blood. All receptors come from a man aged 25-45 years in good health.

The V gene is TRBV19, the J gene TRBJ2-6, with D hard to call. Trimming removed 7 bases at V and 0 bases at J, with 10 bases between. CDR1 LNHDA and CDR2 SQIVND come from the germline V gene (reference sequence). This CDR3 has 15 amino acids. The CDR3 sequence is CASTDTRSGANVLTF. CDR3 nucleotide sequence: TGTGCCAGTACCGACACCCGCTCTGGGGCCAACGTCCTGACTTTC. Variable domain in full (rest from reference TRBV19 and TRBJ2-6): DGGITQSPKYLFRKEGQNVTLSCEQNLNHDAMYWYRQDPGQGLRLIYYSQIVNDFQKGDIAEGYSVSREKKESFPLTVTSAQKNPTAFYLCASTDTRSGANVLTFGAGSRLTVL.

This clone was observed a few times. V and J are TRBV29-1 and TRBJ1-6; no firm D call. The ends were cut back, 7 bases at V and 7 bases at J, with 11 bases in the middle. The CDR3 covers 12 residues. The germline V gene has CDR1 SQVTM and CDR2 ANQGSEA. The CDR3 DNA is TGCAGCGCCTCGGACCTCAATTCACCCCTCCACTTT. Translation: CSASDLNSPLHF.

This clone was detected only a few times. Other nucleotide sequences from this sample produce the same CDR3. V and J are TRBV5-6 and TRBJ1-4; D possibly corresponds to TRBD1 (6 bases). The CDR3 contains 14 residues. V gave up 3 bases and J gave up 7 bases, with 13 bases separating them. Germline V gene sequence: CDR1 SGHDT, CDR2 YYEEEE. CDR3 nucleotide sequence: TGTGCCAGCAGCTCCGCCGGGGGCGGTGAAAAACTGTTTTTT. Protein: CASSSAGGGEKLFF.

This clone was picked up a small number of times. J is TRBJ2-1 and V is TRBV5-1; D remains ambiguous. The CDR3 spans 14 residues. Trimming removed 0 bases from V and 3 bases from J, with 7 bases in between. CDR1 is SGHRS and CDR2 is YFSETQ in the germline V gene. The CDR3 DNA follows: TGCGCCAGCAGCTTGGCCGACAACTACAATGAGCAGTTCTTC. Protein sequence: CASSLADNYNEQFF.

Points on this clone: Other DNA sequences of this sample code for an identical CDR3. The V and J genes are TRBV29-1 and TRBJ1-1; 11 nucleotides agree with TRBD1. V was pared by 7 bases and J by 4 bases, with 2 bases of the junction left unmatched. Germline V gives CDR1 SQVTM, CDR2 ANQGSEA. CDR3 length: 12 amino acids. CDR3 sequence reads: CSGGTGGTEAFF. The CDR3 DNA reads as TGCAGCGGAGGGACAGGGGGCACTGAAGCTTTCTTT.

This chain joins TRBV14 and TRBJ2-2; a weak D match, TRBD1 (5 bases). This CDR3 has 15 residues. CDR1 and CDR2 (germline): SGHDN, FVKESK. Trimming removed 3 bases from V and 9 bases from J, with 17 bases in between. The CDR3 is CASSHPVGPNRELFF. The CDR3 DNA follows: TGTGCCAGCAGCCATCCCGTGGGGCCCAATCGGGAGCTGTTTTTT. The full variable domain, its missing parts supplied by reference TRBV14 and TRBJ2-2, is EAGVTQFPSHSVIEKGQTVTLRCDPISGHDNLYWYRRVMGKEIKFLLHFVKESKQDESGMPNNRFLAERTGGTYSTLKVQPAELEDSGVYFCASSHPVGPNRELFFGEGSRLTVL.

This clone was recorded a few times. V and J are TRBV20-1 and TRBJ1-2; unclear D gene. V was cut by 3 bases and J by 7 bases, with 9 bases left in between. The CDR3 runs to 11 residues. Germline CDR1 reads DFQATT; CDR2 reads SNEGSKA (reference sequence). CDR3: CSARPSGGYTF. CDR3 DNA sequence: TGCAGTGCTAGGCCCTCAGGTGGCTACACCTTC.